The 6 T cell receptor beta chains in this list originate from one sample, sequenced in a study of T cell clones after liver transplantation. Sequencing of dividing CFSE-low cells from the MLR defined alloreactive TCRbeta sequences. The antigens these receptors bind are not known. Libraries were prepared by immunoSEQ multiplex PCR; TCRdb keeps only in-frame clonotypes and omits some of them. The sample lists 1,000 to 1,500 clones; 30% to 40% were seen once. The material sequenced was CD4+ T cells from cultured PBMCs. These receptor sequences come from a human patient who received a liver transplant. Certain T cells may be donor cells from the graft.

By share of the sample, this clone is large (0.1 to 1%). The V and J genes are TRBV6-5 and TRBJ1-5; 7 bases agree with TRBD1. The CDR3 runs 14 residues. V was clipped by 2 bases and J by 5 bases; unmatched bases: 3. The germline V gene has CDR1 MNHEY and CDR2 SVGAGI. This CDR3 reads CASSYVQGDQPQHF. The CDR3, as DNA: TGTGCCAGCAGTTACGTCCAGGGGGATCAGCCCCAGCATTTT.

By proportion, this clone is medium-sized. J is TRBJ2-1 and V is TRBV19; 10 bases agree with TRBD2. Germline loops: CDR1 LNHDA, CDR2 SQIVND (reference sequence). The ends lost 6 bases at V and 8 bases at J; junction bases unmatched: 7. The CDR3 sequence is 14 residues long. CDR3 residues: CASRGVAGGHEQFF. The CDR3 DNA is TGTGCCAGTAGAGGGGTAGCGGGGGGCCATGAGCAGTTCTTC.

V usage is TRBV2 and J usage is TRBJ1-4; no clear D. Trimming shortened V by 6 bases and J by 5 bases, and 13 bases separated the two germline ends. This CDR3 comprises 14 residues. Germline loops: CDR1 SNHLY, CDR2 FYNNEI. The CDR3 region is CASSVDGLNEKLFF. The CDR3 region has the DNA TGTGCCAGCAGCGTAGACGGACTCAATGAAAAACTGTTTTTT.

This chain's CDR3 is CASSPGTGWSYGYTF. CDR3 in DNA: TGTGCCAGCAGTCCCGGGACAGGGTGGAGCTATGGCTACACCTTC. This sequence joins TRBV11-2 and TRBJ1-2, with TRBD1 matching 9 bases. The CDR3 extends over 15 amino acids. In germline, CDR1 is SGHAT, CDR2 FQNNGV. J lost 4 bases, V lost 6 bases, and 9 bases had no gene match.

This clone is medium-sized within its sample. V is TRBV11-3 and J is TRBJ2-5, with a possible D match to TRBD2 (7 bases). Deletions cut 4 bases from V and 5 bases from J, with 14 bases between. Germline V gene lookup returns CDR1 SGHNT and CDR2 YENEEA. This CDR3 has 14 residues. Written as DNA, the CDR3 is TGTGCCAGCAGCTCCACAGGGCGGGGGGAGACCCAGTACTTC. Residues: CASSSTGRGETQYF.

This clone is medium-sized within its sample. The CDR3 nucleotides are TGTGCCTCTCATCGGGGGAGTAGCGGGGAGCTGTTTTTT. Translating gives CASHRGSSGELFF. The chain combines TRBV7-9 with TRBJ2-2, with D perhaps TRBD2 (6 bases). CDR1 is SEHNR, CDR2 FQNEAQ, per germline (reference sequence). Trimming took 11 bases from V and 7 from J, leaving 17 bases between them. This CDR3 has 13 residues.